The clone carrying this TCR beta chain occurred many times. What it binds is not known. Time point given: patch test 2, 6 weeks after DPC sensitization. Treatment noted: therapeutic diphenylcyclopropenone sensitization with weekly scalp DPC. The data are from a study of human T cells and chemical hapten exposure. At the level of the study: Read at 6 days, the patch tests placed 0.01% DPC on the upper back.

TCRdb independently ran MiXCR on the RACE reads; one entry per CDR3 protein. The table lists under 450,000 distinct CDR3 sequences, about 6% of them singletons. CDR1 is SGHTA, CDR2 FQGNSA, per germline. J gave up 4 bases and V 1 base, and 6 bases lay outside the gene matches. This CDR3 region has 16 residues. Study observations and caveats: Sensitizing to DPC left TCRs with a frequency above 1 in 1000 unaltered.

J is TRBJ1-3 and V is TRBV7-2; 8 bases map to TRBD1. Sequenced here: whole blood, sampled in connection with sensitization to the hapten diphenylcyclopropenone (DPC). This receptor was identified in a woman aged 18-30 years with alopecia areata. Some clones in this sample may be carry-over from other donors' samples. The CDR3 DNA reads TGTGCCAGCAGCTTAGGGCAGGGGGCTGGAGGAAACACCATATATTTT. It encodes CASSLGQGAGGNTIYF.